This is a list of T cell receptor beta chains from one sample in a study of T cell changes during pregnancy in multiple sclerosis. The repertoire was sequenced with immunoSEQ multiplex PCR; TCRdb's copy has only in-frame clones and lacks some. Here the sample spans around 42,000 clones, about 91% being singletons. The specimen was CD4+ T cells from peripheral blood mononuclear cells, collected before pregnancy. The receptors stem from a female donor with multiple sclerosis, enrolled in a pregnancy study. The conserved cysteine and the conserved F or W are not part of the CDR3 here.

>TRBJ1-2|TRBV9
ASSTRPGTGGRDGYT
>TRBJ2-1|TRBV6-1
ASSARQYNEQF
>TRBJ2-3|TRBV19
ASSPRTGTPDTQY
>TRBJ1-6|TRBV21-1
ASTPNRNNSPLH
>TRBJ1-1|TRBV19
ASSSLMFATEAF
>TRBJ1-5|TRBV10-2
ASSGGGNNQPQH
>TRBJ2-7|TRBV7-8
ASSFTSGGSSYEQY
>TRBJ2-1|TRBV10-3
AISGSPSGGAFEQF
>TRBJ2-3|TRBV29-1
SVGTSGTHPTQY
>TRBJ1-2|TRBV7-8
ASSTDRGPLSGYT
>TRBJ2-7|TRBV7-3
ASSLELSSYEQY
>TRBJ2-7|TRBV11-3
ASSSSWERDEQY
>TRBJ2-3|TRBV10-3
ATRGTLSTDTQY
>TRBJ2-1|TRBV5-1
ASSLGGVGYNEQF
>TRBJ1-1|TRBV18
ASSLIGTQDTEAF
>TRBJ2-4|TRBV7-3
ASSLTGGGNIQY
>TRBJ2-1|TRBV7-6
ASSLYRANEQF
>TRBJ2-5|TRBV9
ASSVGLGLDLETQY
>TRBJ1-2|TRBV4-1
ASSQERTVNYGYT
>TRBJ2-1|TRBV25-1
ASKTSGVSSYNEQF
>TRBJ2-7|TRBV5-1
ASSLAGGGSSYEQY
>TRBJ1-1|TRBV4-3
ASSQGREAF
>TRBJ2-7|TRBV5-5
ASSTMEGQAYEQY
>TRBJ1-1|TRBV5-4
ASSLALGQYTEAF
>TRBJ2-1|TRBV29-1
SVIKRGRGGEQF
>TRBJ2-3|TRBV19
ASSMSGGAADTQY
>TRBJ2-4|TRBV19
ASSPRTGGINIQY
>TRBJ1-6|TRBV11-1
ASSSDRGLSPLH
>TRBJ1-2|TRBV19
ASSWQVRYGYT
>TRBJ1-1|TRBV6-5
ASRTVRGTEAF
>TRBJ2-7|TRBV6-5
ASSYLRYYEQY
>TRBJ2-1|TRBV28
ASSLPGTSIHEQF
>TRBJ1-1|TRBV19
ASSAAGGGTEAF